The entry below describes one T cell receptor (beta chain). This sample stems from a study of cytomegalovirus exposure and HLA in healthy donors. The V end lost 0 bases, the J end lost 7 bases, and 16 bases lay between the germline ends. Germline V gives CDR1 SGHVS, CDR2 FQNEAQ. The CDR3 spans 15 residues. This PCR relied on a set of 60 Vbeta primers and 13 Jbeta primers. Only in-frame clones appear in the TCRdb table, and some are missing; sequencing was by immunoSEQ multiplex PCR. The sample yields about 130,000 clones, roughly three quarters seen once. The rearrangement joins TRBV7-8 to TRBJ2-7; D possibly corresponds to TRBD2 (6 bases). The clonotype comes from a woman aged 40 to 55 in good health and CMV-seronegative. The source material was PBMCs. The chain's CDR3 is CASSLAAPGVREQYF. The CDR3 DNA sequence: TGTGCCAGCAGCTTAGCCGCCCCGGGGGTCCGGGAGCAGTACTTC. The full variable domain, with the rest looked up from reference TRBV7-8 and TRBJ2-7, is GAGVSQSPRYKVAKRGQDVALRCDPISGHVSLFWYQQALGQGPEFLTYFQNEAQLDKSGLPSDRFFAERPEGSVSTLKIQRTQQEDSAVYLCASSLAAPGVREQYFGPGTRLTVT.